The following is a T cell receptor beta chain sequence with its context. Its cognate antigen is unknown. The record originates from a study of shared clonotypes between healthy human individuals. Overall study findings and caveats: Sampling used blood alone; tissue repertoires probably differ.

Clones were sequenced by immunoSEQ multiplex PCR, and TCRdb holds only the in-frame ones, with some missing. The sample shows over a million clones, approximately 96% of them seen only once. Deletions cut 9 bases from V and 3 bases from J, with 15 bases between. Germline V gene lookup returns CDR1 LNHDA and CDR2 SQIVND (reference sequence). The CDR3 sequence is 13 residues long. Input material: naive CD4+ T cells sorted from blood. Sample subset: CD45RA+ positively selected. The sequence derives from a man between 25 and 39 years old in good health. The chain employs TRBV19 and TRBJ2-7, with D uncertain. Here the CDR3 DNA reads TGTGCCAGCCGTCTATCCCCCCTCTACGAGCAGTACTTC. It codes for CASRLSPLYEQYF.